The 19 T cell receptor beta chains below were found in one sample sequenced in a study of T cell changes during pregnancy in multiple sclerosis. The assay was immunoSEQ multiplex PCR, and TCRdb's table has in-frame clones only and misses some. The sample shows 65,000 to 85,000 clones, about 94% of them seen only once. The input for sequencing was CD4+ T cells from peripheral blood mononuclear cells, taken after pregnancy. Receptors were obtained from a female donor with multiple sclerosis, enrolled in a pregnancy study.

The chain links TRBV5-8 to TRBJ2-3, with 10 bases aligning to TRBD2. Germline-derived CDR1 and CDR2 are SGHTS and YDEGEE. V was pared by 3 bases and J by 1 base, with 8 bases of the junction left unmatched. CDR3 size: 17 residues. The CDR3 region is CASSYGRGLAGTDTQYF. The CDR3 nucleotides are TGTGCCAGCAGCTACGGAAGAGGACTAGCGGGCACAGATACGCAGTATTTT.

V is TRBV19 and J is TRBJ2-1; D call uncertain. CDR3 length equals 15 residues. V shed 3 bases and J shed 0 bases, with 9 bases lying between them. Germline values: CDR1 LNHDA, CDR2 SQIVND (reference sequence). As DNA, the CDR3 is TGTGCCAGTAGTATGGGCAGCCTCTCCTACAATGAGCAGTTCTTC. This sequence encodes CASSMGSLSYNEQFF.

In regard to this clone: Its ends do not fully match the called genes, so a read error is possible. The chain joins TRBV19 to TRBJ2-3; 11 nucleotides agree with TRBD2. The CDR3 loop spans 15 amino acids. The V gene's germline CDR1 is LNHDA and CDR2 SQIVND (reference sequence). DNA of the CDR3: TGTGCCAGTAGAATAGCGGGAGGGAGTACAGATACGCAGTATTTT. Amino acids: CASRIAGGSTDTQYF.

V is TRBV28 and J is TRBJ1-4, with TRBD1 as a possible D gene (5 bases). Germline V gives CDR1 MDHEN, CDR2 SYDVKM. The CDR3 consists of 15 residues. V was pared by 2 bases and J by 7 bases, with 14 bases between. As DNA, the CDR3 is TGTGCCAGCAGTTTACCCGGGGGGAGCCCTGAAAAACTGTTTTTT. This gives the protein CASSLPGGSPEKLFF.

The CDR3 protein is CAWRSQGASWETQYF. Written as DNA, the CDR3 is TGTGCCTGGAGATCCCAGGGGGCTAGCTGGGAGACCCAGTACTTC. The chain is built from TRBV30 and TRBJ2-5; 8 nucleotides agree with TRBD1. CDR1 GTSNPN and CDR2 SVGIG come from the germline V gene (reference sequence). J gave up 5 bases and V 3 bases, and 11 bases lay outside the gene matches. The CDR3 has 15 residues.

The chain joins TRBV6-5 to TRBJ2-7; possible D gene TRBD1, 5 bases. The CDR3 totals 14 residues. The ends were cut back, 6 bases at V and 4 bases at J, with 16 bases in the middle. Per germline, CDR1 MNHEY and CDR2 SVGAGI. CDR3 DNA sequence: TGTGCCAGCAGCCTACTTAGGGGCCCATACGAGCAGTACTTC. Protein: CASSLLRGPYEQYF.

The chain links TRBV5-1 to TRBJ1-1, with unresolved D. CDR1 is SGHRS, CDR2 YFSETQ, per germline. Between the trimmed V and J ends, which lost 2 bases and 5 bases, there was a span of 13 bases. The CDR3 is 14 residues long. As DNA, the CDR3 is TGCGCCAGCAGCTTATCAGTCCGAGGGACTGAAGCTTTCTTT. It codes for CASSLSVRGTEAFF.

The chain uses TRBV10-3 and TRBJ2-4, with D unresolved. The CDR3 covers 12 residues. Trimming took 10 bases from V and 7 from J, leaving 14 bases between them. Germline CDR1 ENHRY, CDR2 SYGVKD. In DNA, the CDR3 is TGTGCCACCCTGGCCCCGTCGAACATTCAGTACTTC. Encoded protein: CATLAPSNIQYF.

The rearrangement joins TRBV13 to TRBJ2-3; TRBD1 matches 8 bases. Germline assignment: CDR1 PRHDT and CDR2 FYEKMQ (reference sequence). This CDR3 is 16 amino acids long. Losses at the gene ends were 5 bases for V and 5 bases for J; bases not matched to a gene: 12. CDR3 sequence: CASSPGEAGGIDTQYF. CDR3 nucleotides: TGTGCCAGCAGCCCGGGTGAGGCAGGGGGCATAGATACGCAGTATTTT. Together with reference TRBV13 and TRBJ2-3, the CDR3 gives the full variable domain: AAGVIQSPRHLIKEKRETATLKCYPIPRHDTVYWYQQGPGQDPQFLISFYEKMQSDKGSIPDRFSAQQFSDYHSELNMSSLELGDSALYFCASSPGEAGGIDTQYFGPGTRLTVL.

The rearrangement links TRBV28 to TRBJ1-5; TRBD1 matches 7 bases. CDR3 length equals 16 residues. Germline V lookup: CDR1 MDHEN, CDR2 SYDVKM. The junction had 11 bases not matched to a gene; V was cut back by 3 bases and J by 6 bases. The CDR3 region is CASSFMTGQGTQPQHF. The CDR3 region has the DNA TGTGCCAGCAGTTTTATGACAGGGCAGGGGACTCAGCCCCAGCATTTT.

The CDR3 nucleotides read TGTGCCAGCAGCCAAGCACAGGGCACTGGAAACACCATATATTTT. It translates to CASSQAQGTGNTIYF. V and J are TRBV14 and TRBJ1-3, with D possibly matching TRBD1 (6 bases). V was trimmed by 1 base and J by 2 bases, leaving 9 bases between them. This CDR3 has 15 residues. The germline V gene has CDR1 SGHDN and CDR2 FVKESK. The full variable domain, rest sourced from reference TRBV14 and TRBJ1-3, is EAGVTQFPSHSVIEKGQTVTLRCDPISGHDNLYWYRRVMGKEIKFLLHFVKESKQDESGMPNNRFLAERTGGTYSTLKVQPAELEDSGVYFCASSQAQGTGNTIYFGEGSWLTVV.

The rearrangement joins TRBV4-2 to TRBJ2-2; the match to TRBD2 covers 11 bases. V was pared by 4 bases and J by 1 base, with 2 bases of the junction left unmatched. Per the germline V gene, CDR1 is LGHNA and CDR2 is YNFKEQ. The CDR3 is 16 residues long. CDR3 sequence (DNA): TGTGCCAGCAGCCTGGGGACTAGCGGGAACACCGGGGAGCTGTTTTTT. Translating gives CASSLGTSGNTGELFF.

This chain uses TRBV5-4 with TRBJ2-6; 10 bases match TRBD1. Germline values: CDR1 SGHNT, CDR2 YYREEE (reference sequence). The ends lost 0 bases at V and 4 bases at J; junction bases unmatched: 10. The CDR3 length is 19 residues. The CDR3 DNA is TGTGCCAGCAGCTTGGAAATTCCGGGACAGGGGTCCGGGGCCAACGTCCTGACTTTC. This codes for CASSLEIPGQGSGANVLTF. Combining the CDR3 with reference TRBV5-4 and TRBJ2-6 gives the whole variable domain ETGVTQSPTHLIKTRGQQVTLRCSSQSGHNTVSWYQQALGQGPQFIFQYYREEENGRGNFPPRFSGLQFPNYSSELNVNALELDDSALYLCASSLEIPGQGSGANVLTFGAGSRLTVL.

This chain joins TRBV15 and TRBJ1-2, with TRBD1 as a possible D gene (6 bases). The germline gives CDR1 LNHNV, CDR2 YYDKDF (reference sequence). There are 15 residues in the CDR3. Trimming pared 0 bases from V and 8 bases from J, leaving 16 bases between. The CDR3 DNA reads as TGTGCCACCAGCAGAGACAAATTGGGGGCAGGAGGCTACACCTTC. It yields the protein CATSRDKLGAGGYTF. The whole variable domain, remainder taken from reference TRBV15 and TRBJ1-2, is DAMVIQNPRYQVTQFGKPVTLSCSQTLNHNVMYWYQQKSSQAPKLLFHYYDKDFNNEADTPDNFQSRRPNTSFCFLDIRSPGLGDTAMYLCATSRDKLGAGGYTFGSGTRLTVV.

This chain connects TRBV18 to TRBJ1-4; 8 bases are shared with TRBD1. CDR1 KGHSH and CDR2 LQKENI come from the germline V gene. The CDR3 sequence is 15 residues long. Germline trimming cut 5 bases from V and 2 bases from J; bases unmatched to any gene: 4. The CDR3 is CASSYRDRTNEKLFF. CDR3 nucleotides: TGTGCCAGCTCATACAGGGACAGGACTAATGAAAAACTGTTTTTT. Based on the CDR3 plus reference TRBV18 and TRBJ1-4, the full variable domain is NAGVMQNPRHLVRRRGQEARLRCSPMKGHSHVYWYRQLPEEGLKFMVYLQKENIIDESGMPKERFSAEFPKEGPSILRIQQVVRGDSAAYFCASSYRDRTNEKLFFGSGTQLSVL.

This clone was detected only once. The genes are TRBV4-3 and TRBJ2-1; 12 bases map to TRBD1. Germline CDR1 LGHNA, CDR2 YSLEER. V shed 4 bases, J shed 14 bases, and the junction held 6 bases outside the gene matches. The length of the CDR3 is 13 residues. CDR3 nucleotide sequence: TGCGCCAGCAGCCCCTCGGGGACAGGGGGCAAGTTCTTC. This sequence encodes CASSPSGTGGKFF.

The V call is TRBV28, the J call TRBJ1-4; no reliable D call. Germline V gene data show CDR1 as MDHEN and CDR2 as SYDVKM. The V gene lost 5 bases and the J gene lost 10 bases, with 11 bases spanning the gap. The CDR3 covers 12 residues. The CDR3: CASSPTGGKLFF. The CDR3 DNA sequence: TGTGCCAGCAGTCCGACGGGAGGAAAACTGTTTTTT.

The V gene is TRBV7-9, the J gene TRBJ2-3, with unresolved D. Trimming shortened V by 0 bases and J by 2 bases, and 15 bases separated the two germline ends. Germline V lookup: CDR1 SEHNR, CDR2 FQNEAQ (reference sequence). The CDR3 loop spans 17 amino acids. CDR3 in DNA: TGTGCCAGCAGCTTAGCTTCGAACAGCCTTCTCACAGATACGCAGTATTTT. It translates to CASSLASNSLLTDTQYF.

The chain carries TRBV5-1 and TRBJ2-7; D is ambiguous. The V and J ends lost 0 bases and 0 bases respectively, with 13 bases between them. This CDR3 contains 16 residues. CDR1 is SGHRS and CDR2 is YFSETQ in the germline V gene. The CDR3 sequence: CASSLALGLSSYEQYF. CDR3 nucleotides: TGCGCCAGCAGCTTGGCCCTGGGCCTGAGCTCCTACGAGCAGTACTTC. The full variable domain, in which reference TRBV5-1 and TRBJ2-7 provide the parts outside the CDR3, is KAGVTQTPRYLIKTRGQQVTLSCSPISGHRSVSWYQQTPGQGLQFLFEYFSETQRNKGNFPGRFSGRQFSNSRSEMNVSTLELGDSALYLCASSLALGLSSYEQYFGPGTRLTVT.